This is a list of T cell receptor beta chains from one sample in a study of T cells in localized non-small cell lung cancer. Libraries were prepared by immunoSEQ multiplex PCR; TCRdb keeps only in-frame clonotypes and omits some of them. The sample has around 4,000 clones, around 30% seen once. Sequencing was performed on lung tumor tissue, taken before any cancer treatment. The source of these receptors is a man aged 35 to 69 with stage I lung adenocarcinoma. Both conserved end residues are trimmed from each CDR3. The order of the fields is V gene, CDR3 protein.

>TRBV7-5
ASSLAGQGRHEQY
>TRBV6-8
ASRYTDGTNTEAF
>TRBV28
ASSLYGVEGKLF
>TRBV11-3
ASSLQESSYNEQF
>TRBV30
ACPKWGGANGYT
>TRBV18
ASSAGRNTEAF
>TRBV11-3
ASSPTGGVETQY
>TRBV11-3
ASSQNRGSTEAF
>TRBV7-6
ASSLGFGLSYNEQF
>TRBV6-1
ASSEFEGAQY
>TRBV6-8
AITPGGSGNTIY
>TRBV9
ASSVINTDTQY
>TRBV16
ASSQHSGRAIYEQF
>TRBV9
ASRRETNEKLF
>TRBV11-3
ASSLGGPGDDTQY
>TRBV11-3
ASSHEGLAGVAYEQY
>TRBV11-3
ASSSGTGVYGYT
>TRBV6-7
ASSYFQRGTGELF
>TRBV6-8
ASSLGTRGGEKLF
>TRBV5-1
ASSLGQGQETQY
>TRBV28
ASNIEFSDREGYGYT
>TRBV11-3
ASITTAHPQETQY
>TRBV11-3
ASSSLAGKSTDTQY
>TRBV11-3
ASSLLGGPYGYT
>TRBV28
ASRPGTGIRLGHTDTQY
>TRBV6-8
ASSYSTSLREETQY
>TRBV11-3
ASSPGRENTEAF
>TRBV11-3
ASSSTKAGGQETQY
>TRBV6-8
AISRIQAYGYT
>TRBV11-3
ASSLVGGQYEQY
>TRBV5-1
ASSPSGQGWAEAF
>TRBV6-8
ASSSPRRTGGSYEQY
>TRBV9
ASSVGLTNQPQH
>TRBV6-8
ASSSNQGAAGYT
>TRBV9
ASSPFPGAEQY
>TRBV6-8
ASPIGLNTGELF
>TRBV28
ASSLPRGTGLAYGYT
>TRBV9
ASRRRDRYNEKLF
>TRBV6-8
ASSHGQYYEQY
>TRBV11-3
ASSSTGQATEQF
>TRBV12-5
ASSVPVGNEQF
>TRBV30
AWSVWGTGNTIY
>TRBV9
ASSVGGTGRTDTQY
>TRBV30
AWSAWTDRVGNQPQH
>TRBV18
ASTGQGIYEQY
>TRBV19
ASRPTGLAGLNSYEQY
>TRBV11-3
ASSSAAGANGYT
>TRBV19
ASSTDDTDTQY
>TRBV10-2
ASSENMAGSYEQY
>TRBV6-8
ASIMTGANTGELF
>TRBV6-8
ASGRRREGQETQY